Following are 22 T cell receptor beta chains from one sample sequenced in a study of cytomegalovirus exposure and HLA in healthy donors. Assay: immunoSEQ multiplex PCR; the TCRdb copy retains only in-frame clones and omits some. The sample carries roughly 240,000 clones, 87% recorded once. The sequenced sample consisted of PBMCs. Every receptor here comes from a man aged 18 to 30 in good health and CMV-seronegative.

This chain links TRBV5-1 with TRBJ2-7; TRBD1 might be the D (6 bases). Trimming cost V 4 bases and J 4 bases, with 12 bases left between them. From germline, CDR1 is SGHRS and CDR2 YFSETQ. The CDR3 has 13 residues. The CDR3 here is CASSTTGNYEQYF. The CDR3 region has the DNA TGCGCCAGCAGCACGACAGGCAATTACGAGCAGTACTTC.

The chain recombines TRBV10-3 with TRBJ1-4; D not certain. Trimming took off 3 bases at V and 8 bases at J, with 7 bases between the two ends. The CDR3 totals 12 residues. Germline lookup yields CDR1 ENHRY and CDR2 SYGVKD. In DNA form, the CDR3 reads TGTGCCATCAGTGAAGAGGGAGAAAAACTGTTTTTT. This encodes CAISEEGEKLFF.

This clone was seen only once. The chain combines TRBV4-1 with TRBJ2-2; TRBD1 agrees at 7 bases. V lost 4 bases to trimming and J lost 5 bases; unmatched junction nucleotides: 4. CDR1 is MGHRA and CDR2 is YSYEKL in the germline V gene. CDR3 length equals 14 residues. The CDR3 loop is CASSRSTGTGELFF. CDR3 bases: TGCGCCAGCAGCCGGTCGACAGGGACCGGGGAGCTGTTTTTT.

A single count supports this clone. The rearrangement uses TRBV27 and TRBJ2-2; TRBD2 aligns across 8 bases. Germline V gene sequence: CDR1 MNHEY, CDR2 SMNVEV (reference sequence). The CDR3 extends over 17 amino acids. V gave up 3 bases and J gave up 7 bases; unmatched junction bases: 13. CDR3: CASSFLPAGELSGELFF. CDR3 coding DNA: TGTGCCAGCAGTTTCCTCCCAGCGGGGGAACTAAGCGGGGAGCTGTTTTTT.

This chain uses TRBV15 with TRBJ1-1; D gene ambiguous. This CDR3 contains 14 residues. Germline CDR1 and CDR2: LNHNV and YYDKDF (reference sequence). V was trimmed by 1 base and J by 8 bases, leaving 14 bases between them. The CDR3 region has the DNA TGTGCCACCAGCAGAGGGGCGCCTCTAAGGGAAGCTTTCTTT. Translated: CATSRGAPLREAFF.

V usage is TRBV18 and J usage is TRBJ2-1, with 9 bases lining up with TRBD1. Germline CDR1 and CDR2: KGHSH and LQKENI. The CDR3 totals 18 residues. V lost 2 bases to trimming and J lost 0 bases; unmatched junction nucleotides: 8. The CDR3 spells CASSPSGTGIPSYNEQFF. DNA of the CDR3: TGTGCCAGCTCACCATCCGGGACAGGGATCCCCTCCTACAATGAGCAGTTCTTC.

This chain links TRBV4-1 with TRBJ1-5, with no clear D. Looked up from germline, CDR1 is MGHRA and CDR2 is YSYEKL. Trimming left V 0 bases short and J 7 bases short, with 10 bases between. The CDR3 covers 14 residues. DNA for the CDR3: TGCGCCAGCAGCCAAGACCCAGGAAACCAGCCCCAGCATTTT. It yields the protein CASSQDPGNQPQHF.

The chain combines TRBV18 with TRBJ2-7, with D possibly being TRBD2 (7 bases). Trimming stripped 3 bases from V and 4 bases from J, with 13 bases between. CDR1 is KGHSH and CDR2 is LQKENI in the germline V gene. There are 14 residues in the CDR3. The CDR3 is CASSPGGGLYEQYF. Written as DNA, the CDR3 is TGTGCCAGCTCACCGGGAGGGGGATTATACGAGCAGTACTTC.

The CDR3 nucleotides read TGTGCCTGGAGTTTCAGGGGCTCAGGTGGAAACACCATATATTTT. It specifies CAWSFRGSGGNTIYF. The chain recombines TRBV30 with TRBJ1-3; D might be TRBD1 (6 bases). The CDR3 length is 15 residues. V was pared by 2 bases and J by 3 bases, with 14 bases between. In germline, CDR1 is GTSNPN, CDR2 SVGIG (reference sequence). Combining the CDR3 with reference TRBV30 and TRBJ1-3 gives the whole variable domain SQTIHQWPATLVQPVGSPLSLECTVEGTSNPNLYWYRQAAGRGLQLLFYSVGIGQISSEVPQNLSASRPQDRQFILSSKKLLLSDSGFYLCAWSFRGSGGNTIYFGEGSWLTVV.

The chain uses TRBV30 and TRBJ2-6, with D perhaps TRBD2 (5 bases). Germline V gives CDR1 GTSNPN, CDR2 SVGIG (reference sequence). This CDR3 is 18 amino acids long. Trimming took 3 bases from V and 3 from J, leaving 21 bases between them. CDR3 bases: TGTGCCTGGAGACGGTATGGGGAGTGGGTCTATGGGGCCAACGTCCTGACTTTC. It specifies CAWRRYGEWVYGANVLTF. The variable domain in full, completed from reference TRBV30 and TRBJ2-6, reads SQTIHQWPATLVQPVGSPLSLECTVEGTSNPNLYWYRQAAGRGLQLLFYSVGIGQISSEVPQNLSASRPQDRQFILSSKKLLLSDSGFYLCAWRRYGEWVYGANVLTFGAGSRLTVL.

As regards this clone: Distinct nucleotide sequences in the sample also encode this CDR3. The CDR3 loop is CASSLTGGPYEQYF. The CDR3 DNA is TGTGCCAGCAGTCTGACAGGGGGCCCCTACGAGCAGTACTTC. The genes are TRBV28 and TRBJ2-7, with 10 bases aligning to TRBD1. The ends lost 5 bases at V and 2 bases at J; junction bases unmatched: 3. Germline assignment: CDR1 MDHEN and CDR2 SYDVKM. The CDR3 has 14 residues.

The rearrangement joins TRBV27 to TRBJ1-5; D unclear. Germline V gene data show CDR1 as MNHEY and CDR2 as SMNVEV (reference sequence). CDR3 length: 13 amino acids. The V and J ends lost 0 bases and 6 bases respectively, with 6 bases between them. DNA for the CDR3: TGTGCCAGCAGTTTATCAGCAACTCAGCCCCAGCATTTT. Translating it yields CASSLSATQPQHF.

The V and J genes are TRBV7-2 and TRBJ2-1; the match to TRBD2 covers 10 bases. CDR1 is SGHTA, CDR2 FQGNSA, per germline. V lost 3 bases to trimming and J lost 10 bases; unmatched junction nucleotides: 9. The CDR3 totals 15 residues. The CDR3 DNA follows: TGTGCCAGCAGCTTCTCTAGCGGGGGCGAGGACGAGCAGTTCTTC. This sequence encodes CASSFSSGGEDEQFF.

This chain joins TRBV5-1 and TRBJ2-2; D gene unclear. V lost 3 bases and J lost 0, with 15 bases in between. There are 17 residues in the CDR3. Per the germline V gene, CDR1 is SGHRS and CDR2 is YFSETQ. The CDR3 sequence is CASSSVRRGANTGELFF. The CDR3 region has the DNA TGCGCCAGCAGCTCGGTACGACGAGGCGCGAACACCGGGGAGCTGTTTTTT.

This sequence joins TRBV7-9 and TRBJ1-4; no clear D gene. V was cut by 3 bases and J by 8 bases, with 16 bases left in between. From germline, CDR1 is SEHNR and CDR2 FQNEAQ (reference sequence). This CDR3 comprises 15 residues. CDR3: CASSFGRQSREKLFF. In nucleotides, the CDR3 is TGTGCCAGCAGCTTTGGTCGACAATCGCGAGAAAAACTGTTTTTT.

The chain combines TRBV5-4 with TRBJ1-2; the D gene is possibly TRBD1 (5 bases). V was cut by 0 bases and J by 3 bases, with 9 bases left in between. This CDR3 contains 14 residues. CDR1 and CDR2 (germline): SGHNT, YYREEE (reference sequence). The CDR3 reads CASSLARADYGYTF. The CDR3 bases are TGTGCCAGCAGCTTGGCCAGGGCTGACTATGGCTACACCTTC.

V and J are TRBV5-4 and TRBJ1-1, with TRBD1 matching over 9 bases. This CDR3 spans 15 amino acids. V lost 5 bases and J lost 3; bases outside the gene matches: 8. The V gene's germline CDR1 is SGHNT and CDR2 YYREEE (reference sequence). The CDR3 DNA follows: TGTGCCAGCAGAGCGGACAGGGGCTCATACACTGAAGCTTTCTTT. Translated: CASRADRGSYTEAFF.

V and J are TRBV29-1 and TRBJ2-7, with TRBD2 matching 8 bases. CDR1 is SQVTM, CDR2 ANQGSEA, per germline. J was trimmed by 3 bases and V by 6 bases; bases with no gene match: 10. The CDR3 totals 14 residues. As DNA, the CDR3 is TGCAGCGTGGGGGCGGCGGGAGGTGGCTACGAGCAGTACTTC. It is translated as CSVGAAGGGYEQYF.

The rearrangement joins TRBV7-3 to TRBJ2-1; D might be TRBD1 (6 bases). CDR3 length: 15 residues. Trimming took 5 bases from V and 0 from J, leaving 11 bases between them. In germline, CDR1 is SGHTA, CDR2 FQGTGA. CDR3 sequence: CASSQKGDSYNEQFF. For the CDR3, the DNA is TGTGCCAGCAGCCAGAAGGGGGACTCCTACAATGAGCAGTTCTTC.

This rearrangement joins TRBV6-6 to TRBJ2-5; TRBD2 matches at 7 bases. The CDR3 runs 16 residues. V trimming: 0 bases; J trimming: 5 bases; junction bases outside the gene matches: 9. Germline CDR1 MNHNY, CDR2 SVGAGI (reference sequence). CDR3 loop: CASSYSDGGYEETQYF. In DNA form, the CDR3 reads TGTGCCAGCAGTTACTCGGACGGGGGGTACGAGGAGACCCAGTACTTC.

The chain couples TRBV6-5 to TRBJ2-2; perhaps TRBD2 as D (7 bases). Trimming shortened V by 6 bases and J by 1 base, and 12 bases separated the two germline ends. CDR1 is MNHEY, CDR2 SVGAGI, per germline. The CDR3 extends over 15 amino acids. The CDR3 sequence: CASRGGPQNTGELFF. The CDR3 DNA reads as TGTGCCAGCAGGGGGGGGCCCCAGAACACCGGGGAGCTGTTTTTT.

This clone was seen a single time. V usage is TRBV9 and J usage is TRBJ2-5; tentative D call: TRBD2 (5 bases). This CDR3 spans 13 amino acids. Germline V CDR1 and CDR2: SGDLS, YYNGEE. Trimming took 1 base from V and 7 from J, leaving 11 bases between them. The DNA of the CDR3 is TGTGCCAGCAGCGTACACCTCCGGGGGACCCAGTACTTC. It yields the protein CASSVHLRGTQYF.